This TCR beta chain was identified in a study of cytomegalovirus exposure and HLA in healthy donors. This clone was counted once. Antigen unknown. Use of 60 Vbeta and 13 Jbeta primers characterized the PCR. Sequencing was performed with immunoSEQ multiplex PCR; in TCRdb, only in-frame clones are kept and a portion is missing. The sample has under 200,000 clones; roughly 80% are singletons. CDR3 length: 15 amino acids. J lost 4 bases, V lost 4 bases, and 5 bases had no gene match. Germline V gene lookup returns CDR1 SGHDN and CDR2 FVKESK. Study-wide results and caveats: With later analysis, a missense DCLRE1C variant became linked to TCR beta V- and J-gene trimming. Sequences of the TCR beta chain were said to predict the HLA-A and HLA-B alleles of most subjects accurately. It emerged from a later analysis that several of the most significant clusters appeared to be linked to common viral pathogens.

The sequenced sample consisted of PBMCs. This receptor was identified in a man aged 55 to 70 in good health and CMV-seronegative. This chain links TRBV14 with TRBJ2-3; 10 bases line up with TRBD1. The CDR3 loop reads CASSRDRGRADTQYF. The CDR3 nucleotides are TGTGCCAGCAGCCGAGACAGGGGGCGAGCAGATACGCAGTATTTT.